A selection of T cell receptor beta chains follows, all from one sample in a study of response to subunit inactivated influenza vaccine. Each CDR3 protein is one row after TCRdb ran MiXCR on the RT-PCR reads. Among some 500,000 distinct CDR3 sequences listed, under 15% were seen once. Sequenced here: PBMCs from blood, sampled roughly 45 days after vaccination. The origin of the receptors is a man aged 50 or older who received an inactivated influenza vaccine. Each CDR3 is given with its conserved first and last residue. The D gene is left open where the match is weak.

J gene,V gene,D gene,CDR3 protein
TRBJ2-7,TRBV7-3,NA,CASSLYAGSSYEQYF
TRBJ2-7,TRBV21-1,NA,CASSQGRRDYEQYF
TRBJ1-2,TRBV6-2/TRBV6-3,NA,CASSKGSWYGYTF
TRBJ2-5,TRBV20-1,TRBD1,CSARVGTGDQETQYF
TRBJ2-1,TRBV12-3/TRBV12-4,NA,CASSTREKRRFF
TRBJ2-5,TRBV20-1,NA,CSARDFKSVQETQYF
TRBJ2-7,TRBV28,NA,CATRGQSYEQYF
TRBJ2-7,TRBV7-9,TRBD1,CASSFLGAGQGNEQYF
TRBJ2-3,TRBV15,TRBD2,CATSRAGGSTDTQYF
TRBJ2-1,TRBV7-2,NA,CASSLRGGHNEQFF
TRBJ2-7,TRBV20-1,TRBD2,CSARDPGLAYSLYEQYF
TRBJ1-1,TRBV7-9,NA,CASSLGETVNTEAFF
TRBJ2-3,TRBV29-1,TRBD2,CSVQTSGRTDTQYF
TRBJ2-5,TRBV7-2,TRBD2,CASSPGQAGFGGETQYF
TRBJ2-7,TRBV11-2,NA,CASSLRAGYEQYF
TRBJ2-3,TRBV7-2,TRBD2,CASREKRGVSTDTQYF
TRBJ2-5,TRBV4-2,NA,CASSQDSGYGTQYF
TRBJ1-2,TRBV5-1,NA,CASSYKQGRDGYTF
TRBJ2-7,TRBV7-2,TRBD2,CASSSRLAGNPYEQYF
TRBJ2-1,TRBV2,NA,CARRRDSSYNEQFF
TRBJ1-5,TRBV10-3,TRBD1,CAISESGDSRQPQHF
TRBJ2-3,TRBV14,TRBD1,CASSRDRTTDTQYF
TRBJ2-3,TRBV9,NA,CASPVWGTSTDTQYF
TRBJ2-1,TRBV9,NA,CASSVGLASGSYNEQFF
TRBJ2-5,TRBV20-1,TRBD1,CSAERQGAETQYF
TRBJ2-7,TRBV7-8,NA,CASSPGQQYEQYF
TRBJ2-1,TRBV12-3/TRBV12-4,TRBD2,CASSRTSPYNEQFF
TRBJ1-2,TRBV4-2,NA,CASSRIQDTTLPNYGYTF
TRBJ1-2,TRBV28,NA,CASSFRPGPGYGYTF
TRBJ2-3,TRBV10-2,TRBD2,CASRDGPAGGADTQYF
TRBJ2-1,TRBV30,NA,CAWSVPPWRMGFF
TRBJ2-5,TRBV12-3/TRBV12-4,TRBD2,CASSTRSGGPPETQYF
TRBJ1-2,TRBV20-1,TRBD1,CSVKPGTGTNYGYTF
TRBJ1-3,TRBV29-1,NA,CSVAHIKGSGNTIYF
TRBJ2-5,TRBV7-8,TRBD2,CASSPLAGVGTQYF
TRBJ2-7,TRBV28,TRBD1,CASRGSDRGGYEQYF
TRBJ1-1,TRBV7-6,NA,CASSSLRVFKEAFF
TRBJ1-1,TRBV7-8,NA,CASSTGLLNTEAFF
TRBJ2-1,TRBV6-2/TRBV6-3,TRBD2,CASSYSVSGGALNYNEQFF
TRBJ2-2,TRBV6-5,NA,CASRRYTGELFF
TRBJ1-1,TRBV6-1,TRBD1,CASSRSGQDLTEAFF
TRBJ2-7,TRBV28,NA,CASSSPAHYEQYF
TRBJ2-1,TRBV4-1,TRBD1,CASSQVFSETGTLQFF
TRBJ2-1,TRBV15,NA,CATSRDIGGAGGNEQFF
TRBJ2-7,TRBV4-3,TRBD1,CASSQGPQGVHSYEQYF
TRBJ2-2,TRBV5-1,TRBD2,CASSPPSGGVTGELFF
TRBJ2-3,TRBV2,TRBD2,CASSVAGGRLDTQYF
TRBJ2-3,TRBV12-5,NA,CASGLAQLRNSASTDTQYF
TRBJ1-1,TRBV28,NA,CASSPVRGTEAFF
TRBJ2-4,TRBV24-1,NA,CATSDGRGTKNIQYF
TRBJ2-5,TRBV20-1,TRBD2,CSARGLAGGHQETQYF